These 9 T cell receptor beta chains originate from one sample sequenced in a study of cytomegalovirus exposure and HLA in healthy donors. PCR employed 60 Vbeta and 13 Jbeta primers. TCRdb keeps only in-frame clones here, not all; method: immunoSEQ multiplex PCR. The sample includes tens of thousands of clones, around 76% of them seen just once. Sequenced: PBMCs. The origin of the receptors is a young woman in good health and CMV-seropositive.

The chain has TRBV9 and TRBJ1-2; TRBD1 aligns across 7 bases. Germline CDR1 and CDR2: SGDLS and YYNGEE. This CDR3 spans 16 amino acids. With 0 bases clipped from V and 4 bases from J, the junction kept 9 bases outside the gene matches. The CDR3 DNA reads as TGTGCCAGCAGCGTAGATTGGCAGGGGGGTGGCTATGGCTACACCTTC. It is translated as CASSVDWQGGGYGYTF.

The CDR3 DNA reads TGCGCCAGCAGCTTTATTCAGGGATTTGGCTACACCTTC. Translation gives CASSFIQGFGYTF. The chain has TRBV5-1 and TRBJ1-2; a possible D gene is TRBD1 (5 bases). The germline V gene encodes CDR1 SGHRS and CDR2 YFSETQ. This CDR3 has 13 residues. Trimming removed 2 bases from V and 7 bases from J, with 12 bases in between.

This clone came up a few times. This chain joins TRBV7-9 and TRBJ2-7, with D maybe TRBD1 (6 bases). Trimming took 0 bases from V and 5 from J, leaving 14 bases between them. The CDR3 contains 15 residues. CDR1 and CDR2 from the germline V gene are SEHNR and FQNEAQ (reference sequence). CDR3 loop: CASSLAGTLAHEQYF. The CDR3 DNA reads TGTGCCAGCAGCTTAGCCGGGACACTGGCCCACGAGCAGTACTTC.

V and J are TRBV5-1 and TRBJ1-6, with D perhaps TRBD1 (5 bases). CDR3 size: 15 residues. The V and J ends lost 3 bases and 7 bases respectively, with 14 bases between them. Germline loops: CDR1 SGHRS, CDR2 YFSETQ. CDR3 region: CASSYGRDANSPLHF. The CDR3 DNA reads as TGCGCCAGCAGCTACGGGAGGGACGCCAATTCACCCCTCCACTTT.

V usage is TRBV11-2 and J usage is TRBJ1-4, with 7 bases identical to TRBD1. The V segment lost 5 bases and the J segment 5 bases; nucleotides outside the gene matches: 8. CDR3 length equals 15 residues. Germline CDR1 reads SGHAT; CDR2 reads FQNNGV. In DNA form, the CDR3 reads TGTGCCAGCAGCCCGACCGGGACAGCGAATGAAAAACTGTTTTTT. This gives the protein CASSPTGTANEKLFF.

The chain couples TRBV7-2 to TRBJ2-7; 8 bases align to TRBD2. Germline V lookup: CDR1 SGHTA, CDR2 FQGNSA. This CDR3 spans 15 amino acids. Germline trimming cut 5 bases from V and 1 base from J; bases unmatched to any gene: 7. The CDR3 region is CASSRSAGESYEQYF. The DNA of the CDR3 is TGTGCCAGCAGCCGATCAGCGGGAGAGTCCTACGAGCAGTACTTC.

The CDR3 loop reads CAWSVPDRRDEKLFF. The CDR3 nucleotides read TGTGCCTGGAGTGTCCCGGACAGGCGGGATGAAAAACTGTTTTTT. The rearrangement links TRBV30 to TRBJ1-4; TRBD1 aligns across 7 bases. Germline loops: CDR1 GTSNPN, CDR2 SVGIG (reference sequence). The CDR3 runs 15 residues. The V segment lost 0 bases and the J segment 6 bases; nucleotides outside the gene matches: 7.

The chain recombines TRBV28 with TRBJ1-5, with D perhaps matching TRBD1 (5 bases). The CDR3 is made up of 14 amino acids. CDR1 MDHEN and CDR2 SYDVKM come from the germline V gene. Trimming shortened V by 3 bases and J by 7 bases, and 13 bases separated the two germline ends. The CDR3 nucleotides read TGTGCCAGCAGTTTTCCCCAGGGTTCCCAGCCCCAGCATTTT. It specifies CASSFPQGSQPQHF.

The chain uses TRBV7-2 and TRBJ2-5; 7 bases fit TRBD2. The J segment lost 11 bases and the V segment lost 8 bases, leaving 8 bases of the junction unmatched. The CDR3 sequence is 11 residues long. In germline, CDR1 is SGHTA, CDR2 FQGNSA. The CDR3 loop is CASVRETEQYF. The CDR3 DNA sequence: TGTGCCAGCGTGCGGGAGACGGAGCAGTACTTC.